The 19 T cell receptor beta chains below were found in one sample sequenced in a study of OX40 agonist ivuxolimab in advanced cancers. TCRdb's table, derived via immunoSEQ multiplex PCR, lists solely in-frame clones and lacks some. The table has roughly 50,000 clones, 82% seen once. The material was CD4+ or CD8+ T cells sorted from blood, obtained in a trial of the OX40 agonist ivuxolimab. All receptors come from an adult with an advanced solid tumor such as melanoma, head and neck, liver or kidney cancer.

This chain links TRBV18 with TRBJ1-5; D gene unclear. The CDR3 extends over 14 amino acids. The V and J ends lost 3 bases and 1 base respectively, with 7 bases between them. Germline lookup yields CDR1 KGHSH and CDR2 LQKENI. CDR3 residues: CASSPIWSNQPQHF. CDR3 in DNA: TGTGCCAGCTCACCGATTTGGAGCAATCAGCCCCAGCATTTT.

CDR3: CSARDTHEQYF. The CDR3 nucleotides read TGCAGTGCCCGGGACACCCACGAGCAGTACTTC. The chain uses TRBV20-1 and TRBJ2-7; perhaps TRBD1 as D (6 bases). This CDR3 region has 11 residues. CDR1 is DFQATT, CDR2 SNEGSKA, per germline (reference sequence). V lost 6 bases, J lost 5 bases, and 11 bases lay in between.

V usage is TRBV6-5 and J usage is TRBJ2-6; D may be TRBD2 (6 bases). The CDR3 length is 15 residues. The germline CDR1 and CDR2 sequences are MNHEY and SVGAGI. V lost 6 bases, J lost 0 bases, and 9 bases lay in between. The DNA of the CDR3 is TGTGCCAGCAGCGGCGGGATCTCTGGGGCCAACGTCCTGACTTTC. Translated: CASSGGISGANVLTF.

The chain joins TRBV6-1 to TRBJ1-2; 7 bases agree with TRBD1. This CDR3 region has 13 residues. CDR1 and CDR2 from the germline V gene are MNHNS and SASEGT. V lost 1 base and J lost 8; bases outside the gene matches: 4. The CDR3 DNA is TGTGCCAGCAGTGAAGGGCCAGGGGGAGGCTACACCTTC. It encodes CASSEGPGGGYTF.

CDR3 sequence: CASSPPIGAYSPLHF. The CDR3 coding sequence is TGTGCCAGCAGTCCCCCCATTGGAGCTTATTCACCCCTCCACTTT. This chain connects TRBV28 to TRBJ1-6; no definite D call. The CDR3 has 15 residues. V lost 5 bases and J lost 8, with 16 bases in between. Germline V lookup: CDR1 MDHEN, CDR2 SYDVKM. Complete variable domain (other parts from reference TRBV28 and TRBJ1-6): DVKVTQSSRYLVKRTGEKVFLECVQDMDHENMFWYRQDPGLGLRLIYFSYDVKMKEKGDIPEGYSVSREKKERFSLILESASTNQTSMYLCASSPPIGAYSPLHFGNGTRLTVT.

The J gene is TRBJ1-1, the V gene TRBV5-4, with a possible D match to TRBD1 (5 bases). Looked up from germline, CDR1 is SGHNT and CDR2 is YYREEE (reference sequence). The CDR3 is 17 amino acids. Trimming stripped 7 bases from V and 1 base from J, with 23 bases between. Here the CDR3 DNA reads TGTGCCAGCTACCCCCGAGGACCGGGGCGCGAGAACACTGAAGCTTTCTTT. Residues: CASYPRGPGRENTEAFF.

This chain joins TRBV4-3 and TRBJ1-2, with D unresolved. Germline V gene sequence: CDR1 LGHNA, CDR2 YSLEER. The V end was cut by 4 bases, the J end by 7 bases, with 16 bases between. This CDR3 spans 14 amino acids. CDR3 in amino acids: CASSLRGLGGGYTF. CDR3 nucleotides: TGCGCCAGCAGCCTGAGAGGGCTGGGCGGTGGCTACACCTTC.

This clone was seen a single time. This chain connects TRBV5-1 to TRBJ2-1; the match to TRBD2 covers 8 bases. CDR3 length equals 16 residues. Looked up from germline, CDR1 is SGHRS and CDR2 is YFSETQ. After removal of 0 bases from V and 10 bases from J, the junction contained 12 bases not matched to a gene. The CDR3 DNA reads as TGCGCCAGCAGCTTGGTGGCGGGGGGCCCCGGCGGGGAGCAGTTCTTC. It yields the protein CASSLVAGGPGGEQFF.

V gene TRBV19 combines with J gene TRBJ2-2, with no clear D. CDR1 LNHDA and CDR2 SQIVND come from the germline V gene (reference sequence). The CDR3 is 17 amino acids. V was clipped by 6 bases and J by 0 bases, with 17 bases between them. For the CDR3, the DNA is TGTGCCAGTAGCCACCGAGTACAAAGCCCGAACACCGGGGAGCTGTTTTTT. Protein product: CASSHRVQSPNTGELFF.

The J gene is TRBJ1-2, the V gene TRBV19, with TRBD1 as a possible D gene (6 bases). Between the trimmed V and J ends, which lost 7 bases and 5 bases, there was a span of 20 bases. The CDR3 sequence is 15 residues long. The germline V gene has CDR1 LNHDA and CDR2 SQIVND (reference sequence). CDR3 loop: CASTGGEQGIYGYTF. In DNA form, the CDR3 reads TGTGCCAGTACCGGGGGTGAGCAGGGGATTTATGGCTACACCTTC.

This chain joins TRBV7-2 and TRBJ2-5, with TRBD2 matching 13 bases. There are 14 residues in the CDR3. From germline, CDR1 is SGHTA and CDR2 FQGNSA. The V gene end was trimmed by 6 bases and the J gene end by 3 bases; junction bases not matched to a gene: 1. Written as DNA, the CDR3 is TGTGCCAGCAGACTAGCGGGGGGGAAAGAGACCCAGTACTTC. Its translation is CASRLAGGKETQYF.

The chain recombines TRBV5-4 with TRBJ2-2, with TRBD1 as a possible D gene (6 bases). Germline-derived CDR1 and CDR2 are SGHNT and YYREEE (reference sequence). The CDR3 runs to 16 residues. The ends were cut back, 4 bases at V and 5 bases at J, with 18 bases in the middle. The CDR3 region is CASSLQGVFRTGELFF. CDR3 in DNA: TGTGCCAGCAGCCTACAGGGTGTTTTTAGGACCGGGGAGCTGTTTTTT. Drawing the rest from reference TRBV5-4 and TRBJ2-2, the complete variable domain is ETGVTQSPTHLIKTRGQQVTLRCSSQSGHNTVSWYQQALGQGPQFIFQYYREEENGRGNFPPRFSGLQFPNYSSELNVNALELDDSALYLCASSLQGVFRTGELFFGEGSRLTVL.

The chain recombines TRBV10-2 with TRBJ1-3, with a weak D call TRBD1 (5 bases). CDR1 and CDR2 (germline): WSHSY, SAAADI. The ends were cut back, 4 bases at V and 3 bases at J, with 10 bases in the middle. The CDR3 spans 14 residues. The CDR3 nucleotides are TGCGCCAGCAGTGGTTTGGGGGATGGAAACACCATATATTTT. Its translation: CASSGLGDGNTIYF.

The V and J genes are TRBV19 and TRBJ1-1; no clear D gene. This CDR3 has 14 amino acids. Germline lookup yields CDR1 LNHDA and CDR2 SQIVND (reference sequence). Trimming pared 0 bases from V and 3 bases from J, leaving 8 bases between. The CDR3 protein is CASSIDRGDTEAFF. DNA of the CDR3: TGTGCCAGTAGTATAGATAGAGGTGACACTGAAGCTTTCTTT. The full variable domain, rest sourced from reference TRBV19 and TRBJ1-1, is DGGITQSPKYLFRKEGQNVTLSCEQNLNHDAMYWYRQDPGQGLRLIYYSQIVNDFQKGDIAEGYSVSREKKESFPLTVTSAQKNPTAFYLCASSIDRGDTEAFFGQGTRLTVV.

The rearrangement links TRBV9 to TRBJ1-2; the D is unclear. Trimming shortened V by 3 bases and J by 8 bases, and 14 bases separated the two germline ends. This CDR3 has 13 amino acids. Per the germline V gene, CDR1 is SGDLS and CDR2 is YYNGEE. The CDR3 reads CASSGMEGRGYTF. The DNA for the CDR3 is TGTGCCAGCAGCGGCATGGAAGGGCGAGGCTACACCTTC.

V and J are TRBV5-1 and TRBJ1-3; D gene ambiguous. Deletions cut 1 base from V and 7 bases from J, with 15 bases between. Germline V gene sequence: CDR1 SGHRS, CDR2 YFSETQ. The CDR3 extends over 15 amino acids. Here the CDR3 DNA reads TGCGCCAGCAGCTTGACGGGAAACAAGGGCAACACCATATATTTT. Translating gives CASSLTGNKGNTIYF.

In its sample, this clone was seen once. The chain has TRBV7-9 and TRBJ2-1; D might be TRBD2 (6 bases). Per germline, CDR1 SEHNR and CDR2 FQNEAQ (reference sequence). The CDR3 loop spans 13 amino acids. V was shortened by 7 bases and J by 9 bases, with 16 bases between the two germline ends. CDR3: CASTPGVGGEQFF. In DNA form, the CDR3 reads TGTGCCAGCACCCCGGGGGTTGGAGGTGAGCAGTTCTTC.

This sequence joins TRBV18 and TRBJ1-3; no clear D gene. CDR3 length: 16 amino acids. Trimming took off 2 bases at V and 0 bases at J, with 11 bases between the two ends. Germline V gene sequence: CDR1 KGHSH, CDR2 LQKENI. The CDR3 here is CASSPSLQTSGNTIYF. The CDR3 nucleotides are TGTGCCAGCTCACCATCCTTACAAACCTCTGGAAACACCATATATTTT. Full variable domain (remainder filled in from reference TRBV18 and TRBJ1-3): NAGVMQNPRHLVRRRGQEARLRCSPMKGHSHVYWYRQLPEEGLKFMVYLQKENIIDESGMPKERFSAEFPKEGPSILRIQQVVRGDSAAYFCASSPSLQTSGNTIYFGEGSWLTVV.

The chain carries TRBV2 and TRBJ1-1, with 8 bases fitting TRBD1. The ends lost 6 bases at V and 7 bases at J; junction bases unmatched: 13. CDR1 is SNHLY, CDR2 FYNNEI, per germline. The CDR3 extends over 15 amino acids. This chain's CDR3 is CASSITGGFTFEAFF. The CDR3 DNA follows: TGTGCCAGCAGCATTACAGGGGGATTCACCTTTGAAGCTTTCTTT.